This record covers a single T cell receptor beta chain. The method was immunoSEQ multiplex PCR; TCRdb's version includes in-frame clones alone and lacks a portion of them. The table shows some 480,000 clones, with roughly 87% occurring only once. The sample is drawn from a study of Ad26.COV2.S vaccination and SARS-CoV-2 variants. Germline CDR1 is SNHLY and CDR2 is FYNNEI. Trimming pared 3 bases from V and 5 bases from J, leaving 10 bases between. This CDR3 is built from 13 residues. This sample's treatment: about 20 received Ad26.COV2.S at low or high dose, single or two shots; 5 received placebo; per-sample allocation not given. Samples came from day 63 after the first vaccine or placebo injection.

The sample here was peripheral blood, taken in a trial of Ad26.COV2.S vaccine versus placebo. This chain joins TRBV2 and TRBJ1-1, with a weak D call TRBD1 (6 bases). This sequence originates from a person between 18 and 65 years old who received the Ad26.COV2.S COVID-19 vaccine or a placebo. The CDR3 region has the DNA TGTGCCAGCAGTGATAACAGGGTGACTGAAGCTTTCTTT. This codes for CASSDNRVTEAFF.